There are many counts of the clone carrying this T cell receptor beta chain. Its specificity is not known. HTBI primers from iRepertoire and Arm-PCR of CDR3 regions yielded the TCR beta libraries. TCRdb redid the calling of the multiplex PCR reads with MiXCR, one entry per CDR3 protein. The sample yields about 310,000 distinct CDR3 sequences, under 25% seen once. This sample was taken from a study of regulatory T cells in long-lasting Graves disease. Points from the study as a whole: Repertoires from persistent disease leaned toward TRBV28, TRBJ1-2 and TRBJ2-5. More public clonotypes were shared by persistent patients (around 2,800) than by new patients (fewer than 1,000).

Germline V gene data show CDR1 as MNHEY and CDR2 as SMNVEV (reference sequence). The CDR3 length is 18 residues. The ends lost 5 bases at V and 3 bases at J; junction bases unmatched: 15. Time point noted: persistent/refractory GD, antithyroid drugs over 5 years with positive TRAb. PBMCs provided the RNA from which the TCR library was made. The receptor comes from a female donor with Graves disease. The starting material was peripheral blood mononuclear cells (PBMCs), obtained when the disease was refractory, from a patient treated with antithyroid drugs. The chain joins TRBV27 to TRBJ2-7; 11 positions agree with TRBD1. DNA for the CDR3: TGTGCCAGCAGTCGTTATATCGGGACAGGGGGAAGTGGCTACGAGCAGTACTTC. Encoded protein: CASSRYIGTGGSGYEQYF.